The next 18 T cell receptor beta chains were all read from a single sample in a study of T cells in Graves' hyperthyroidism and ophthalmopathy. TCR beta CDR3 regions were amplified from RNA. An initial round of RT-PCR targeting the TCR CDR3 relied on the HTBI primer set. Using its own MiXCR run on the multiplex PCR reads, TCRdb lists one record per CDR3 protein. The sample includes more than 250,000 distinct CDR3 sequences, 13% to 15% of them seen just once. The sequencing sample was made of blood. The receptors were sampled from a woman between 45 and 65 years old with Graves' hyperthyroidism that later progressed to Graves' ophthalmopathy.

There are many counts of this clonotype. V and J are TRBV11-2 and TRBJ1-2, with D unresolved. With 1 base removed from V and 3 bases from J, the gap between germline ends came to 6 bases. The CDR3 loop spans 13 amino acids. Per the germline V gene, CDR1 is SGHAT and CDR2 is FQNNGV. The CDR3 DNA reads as TGTGCCAGCAGCTTAGGGGATCACTATGGCTACACCTTC. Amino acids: CASSLGDHYGYTF.

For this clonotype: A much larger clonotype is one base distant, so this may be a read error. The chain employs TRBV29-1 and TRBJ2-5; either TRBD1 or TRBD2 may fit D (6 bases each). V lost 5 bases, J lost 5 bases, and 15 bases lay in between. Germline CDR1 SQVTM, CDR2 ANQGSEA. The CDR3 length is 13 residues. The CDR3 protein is CSVSSGAGETQYF. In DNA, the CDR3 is TGCAGCGTTAGTTCGGGGGCTGGGGAGACCCAGTACTTC.

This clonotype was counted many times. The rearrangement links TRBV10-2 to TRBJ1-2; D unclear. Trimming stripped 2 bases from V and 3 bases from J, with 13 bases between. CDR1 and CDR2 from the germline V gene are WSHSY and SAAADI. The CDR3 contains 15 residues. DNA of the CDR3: TGCGCCAGCAGTGAGGGTATCCCGCCCTACTATGGCTACACCTTC. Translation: CASSEGIPPYYGYTF.

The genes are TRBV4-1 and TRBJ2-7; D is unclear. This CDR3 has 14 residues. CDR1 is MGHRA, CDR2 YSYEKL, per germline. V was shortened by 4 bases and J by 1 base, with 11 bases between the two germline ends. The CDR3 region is CASSRTESSYEQYF. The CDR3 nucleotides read TGCGCCAGCAGCCGAACAGAGAGTTCCTACGAGCAGTACTTC.

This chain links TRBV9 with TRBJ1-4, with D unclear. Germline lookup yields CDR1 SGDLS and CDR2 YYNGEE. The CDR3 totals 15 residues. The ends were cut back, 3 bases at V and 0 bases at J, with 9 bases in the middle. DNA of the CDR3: TGTGCCAGCAGCGACCTAGGGACAACTAATGAAAAACTGTTTTTT. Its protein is CASSDLGTTNEKLFF.

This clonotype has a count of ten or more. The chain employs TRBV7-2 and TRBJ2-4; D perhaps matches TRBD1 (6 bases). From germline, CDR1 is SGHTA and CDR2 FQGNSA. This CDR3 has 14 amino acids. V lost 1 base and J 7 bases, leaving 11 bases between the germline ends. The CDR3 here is CASSLDLGANIQYF. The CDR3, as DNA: TGTGCCAGCAGCTTAGATCTGGGGGCGAACATTCAGTACTTC.

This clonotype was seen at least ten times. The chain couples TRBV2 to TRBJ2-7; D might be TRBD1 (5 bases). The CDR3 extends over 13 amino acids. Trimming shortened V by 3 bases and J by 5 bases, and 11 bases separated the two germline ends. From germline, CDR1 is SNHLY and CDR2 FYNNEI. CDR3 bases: TGTGCCAGCAGTGATCGGCAGGGTAACGAGCAGTACTTC. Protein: CASSDRQGNEQYF. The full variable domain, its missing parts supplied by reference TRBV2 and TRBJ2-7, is EPEVTQTPSHQVTQMGQEVILRCVPISNHLYFYWYRQILGQKVEFLVSFYNNEISEKSEIFDDQFSVERPDGSNFTLKIRSTKLEDSAMYFCASSDRQGNEQYFGPGTRLTVT.

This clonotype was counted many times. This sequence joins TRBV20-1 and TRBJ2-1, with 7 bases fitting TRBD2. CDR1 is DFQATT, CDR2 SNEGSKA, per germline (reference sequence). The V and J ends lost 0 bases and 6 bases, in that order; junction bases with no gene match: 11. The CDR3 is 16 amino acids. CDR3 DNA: TGCAGTGCTAGAGATTTTAGGAGCGGGGCTAGCAATGAGCAGTTCTTC. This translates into CSARDFRSGASNEQFF.

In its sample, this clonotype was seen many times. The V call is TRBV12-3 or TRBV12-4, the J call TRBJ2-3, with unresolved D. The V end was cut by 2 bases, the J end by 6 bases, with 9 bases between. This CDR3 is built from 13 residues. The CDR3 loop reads CASSLNRRDTQYF. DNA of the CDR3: TGTGCCAGCAGTTTAAATAGGCGGGATACGCAGTATTTT.

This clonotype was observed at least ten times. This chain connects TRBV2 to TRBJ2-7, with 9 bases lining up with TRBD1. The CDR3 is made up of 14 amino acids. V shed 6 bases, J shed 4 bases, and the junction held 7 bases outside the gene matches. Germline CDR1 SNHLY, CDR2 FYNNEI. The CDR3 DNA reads TGTGCCAGCAGGGCCGGGACAGGGACTTACGAGCAGTACTTC. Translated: CASRAGTGTYEQYF.

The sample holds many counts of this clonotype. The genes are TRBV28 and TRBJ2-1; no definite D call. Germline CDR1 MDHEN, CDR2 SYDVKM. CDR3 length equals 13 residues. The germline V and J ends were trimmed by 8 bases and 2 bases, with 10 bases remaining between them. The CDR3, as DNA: TGTGCCAGCCGGAGTCCCCCCTACAATGAGCAGTTCTTC. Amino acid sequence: CASRSPPYNEQFF.

The CDR3: CSAERQTSNQPQHF. The DNA for the CDR3 is TGCAGTGCTGAAAGACAGACTAGCAATCAGCCCCAGCATTTT. J is TRBJ1-5 and V is TRBV20-1, with D possibly matching TRBD1 (5 bases). The V gene lost 5 bases and the J gene lost 0 bases, with 11 bases spanning the gap. CDR3 length: 14 residues. CDR1 DFQATT and CDR2 SNEGSKA come from the germline V gene (reference sequence).

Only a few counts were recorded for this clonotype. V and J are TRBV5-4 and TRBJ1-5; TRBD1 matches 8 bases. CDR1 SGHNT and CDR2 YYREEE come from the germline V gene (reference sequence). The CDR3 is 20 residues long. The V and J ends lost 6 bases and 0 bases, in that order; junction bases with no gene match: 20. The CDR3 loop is CASILRCGGQVPYSNQPQHF. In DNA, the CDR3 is TGTGCCAGCATCCTGAGGTGTGGGGGACAGGTGCCCTATAGCAATCAGCCCCAGCATTTT.

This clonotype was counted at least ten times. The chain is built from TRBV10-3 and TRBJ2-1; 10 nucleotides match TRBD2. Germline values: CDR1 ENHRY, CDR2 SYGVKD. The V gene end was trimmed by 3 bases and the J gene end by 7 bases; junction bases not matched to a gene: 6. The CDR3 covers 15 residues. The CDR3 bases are TGTGCCATCAGTGACTCGTCTAGCGGGAGAAATGAGCAGTTCTTC. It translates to CAISDSSSGRNEQFF.

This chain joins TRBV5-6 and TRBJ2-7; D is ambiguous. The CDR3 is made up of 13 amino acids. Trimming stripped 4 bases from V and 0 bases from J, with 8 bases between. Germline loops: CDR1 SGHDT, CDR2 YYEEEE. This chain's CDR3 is CASSPTISYEQYF. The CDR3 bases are TGTGCCAGCAGCCCCACGATCTCCTACGAGCAGTACTTC. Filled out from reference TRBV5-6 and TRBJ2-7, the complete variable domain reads DAGVTQSPTHLIKTRGQQVTLRCSPKSGHDTVSWYQQALGQGPQFIFQYYEEEERQRGNFPDRFSGHQFPNYSSELNVNALLLGDSALYLCASSPTISYEQYFGPGTRLTVT.

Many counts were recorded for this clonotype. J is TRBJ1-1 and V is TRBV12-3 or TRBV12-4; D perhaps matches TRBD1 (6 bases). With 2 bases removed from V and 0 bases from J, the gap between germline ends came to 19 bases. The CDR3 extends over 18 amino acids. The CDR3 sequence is CASSLIWLVRTVNTEAFF. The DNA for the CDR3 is TGTGCCAGCAGTTTAATTTGGCTGGTCCGGACAGTGAACACTGAAGCTTTCTTT.

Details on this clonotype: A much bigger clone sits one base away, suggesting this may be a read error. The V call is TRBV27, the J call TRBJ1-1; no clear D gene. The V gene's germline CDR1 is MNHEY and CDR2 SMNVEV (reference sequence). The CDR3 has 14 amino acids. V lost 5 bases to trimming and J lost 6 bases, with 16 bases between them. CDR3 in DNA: TGTGCCAGCAGTGACGCCACCGCACCGTCTGAAGCTTTCTTT. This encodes CASSDATAPSEAFF.

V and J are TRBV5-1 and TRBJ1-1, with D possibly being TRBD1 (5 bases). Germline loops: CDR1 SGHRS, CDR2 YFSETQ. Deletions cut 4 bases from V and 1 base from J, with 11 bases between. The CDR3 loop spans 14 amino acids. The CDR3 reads CASSIQGPNTEAFF. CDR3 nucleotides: TGCGCCAGCAGCATCCAGGGCCCGAACACTGAAGCTTTCTTT.